This T cell receptor beta chain came from a study of siplizumab effects on memory and regulatory T cells. In each sample, some 9.6 x 10^4 TCR templates were assayed. The method was immunoSEQ multiplex PCR; TCRdb's version includes in-frame clones alone and lacks a portion of them. Among about 120,000 clones, around 93% were seen once, and the ten largest hold roughly 0.15%. The study's findings and limits: A minor share of alloreactive clones matched unstimulated subsets. Left unconfirmed was the suppressive function of proliferating Tregs from siplizumab cultures.

Turning to this clone: The antigen remains unidentified.

The CDR3 runs to 16 residues. V was pared by 6 bases and J by 1 base, with 19 bases between. Germline V gene lookup returns CDR1 SGHNT and CDR2 YYREEE (reference sequence). The specimen sequenced was non-Treg CD4+ T cells sorted from blood. This TCR was recovered from a human donor in good health. V is TRBV5-4 and J is TRBJ1-1; D not resolved. CDR3 residues: CASKRRGMKENTEAFF. The CDR3, as DNA: TGTGCCAGCAAACGCAGAGGTATGAAAGAGAACACTGAAGCTTTCTTT.